This note documents a single TCR beta chain sequence. Its antigen remains unknown. The data are from a study of T cell repertoires in cytomegalovirus infection. Study-level points and caveats: Predominance within the ex vivo response was attributable to HLA-C-restricted CMV-specific TCR beta clonotypes.

TCRdb passed the reads through MiXCR, listing each CDR3 protein once. The sample lists around 100,000 distinct CDR3 sequences, about 9.4% occurring once. CDR3 length equals 14 residues. Germline V lookup: CDR1 MGHRA, CDR2 YSYEKL. The ends lost 0 bases at V and 5 bases at J; junction bases unmatched: 3. This sequence joins TRBV4-1 and TRBJ2-5; 7 nucleotides line up with TRBD2. Input material: PBMCs, sequenced either directly or after in vitro stimulation (not recorded which). The TCR was taken from a human donor in good health (CMV status not recorded). Some clones in this sample may be carry-over from other donors' samples. In nucleotides, the CDR3 is TGCGCCAGCAGCCAAGAGGGGGGGTCGGAGACCCAGTACTTC. It translates to CASSQEGGSETQYF.